What follows are 32 T cell receptor beta chains derived from one specimen sequenced in a study of blood T cells in healthy people across ages. Combining a sample-barcoded 5' primer with a J-beta primer mix, a second PCR ran for roughly 7 to 12 cycles. TCRdb passed the 5' RACE reads through MiXCR, listing each CDR3 protein once. Here the sample spans over 1,500,000 distinct CDR3 sequences, about 49% being singletons. Sequenced sample: blood. These receptors originate from a woman between 40 and 55 years old in good health.

The genes are TRBV9 and TRBJ2-3; TRBD2 agrees at 8 bases. The J segment lost 10 bases and the V segment lost 1 base, leaving 14 bases of the junction unmatched. From germline, CDR1 is SGDLS and CDR2 YYNGEE. The CDR3 is made up of 16 amino acids. The CDR3 DNA is TGTGCCAGCAGCGTAATGGGGATCTACAGCGGGGGTTCGCAGTATTTT. Protein product: CASSVMGIYSGGSQYF.

This clonotype was seen a few times. The V call is TRBV5-5, the J call TRBJ2-3; tentative D call: TRBD1 (5 bases). Trimming cost V 5 bases and J 0 bases, with 10 bases left between them. The CDR3 contains 14 residues. Germline V gives CDR1 SGHKS, CDR2 YYEKEE (reference sequence). In DNA form, the CDR3 reads TGTGCCAGCAGAACCCGACAGAGCACAGATACGCAGTATTTT. Amino acid sequence: CASRTRQSTDTQYF. Combining the CDR3 with reference TRBV5-5 and TRBJ2-3 gives the whole variable domain DAGVTQSPTHLIKTRGQQVTLRCSPISGHKSVSWYQQVLGQGPQFIFQYYEKEERGRGNFPDRFSARQFPNYSSELNVNALLLGDSALYLCASRTRQSTDTQYFGPGTRLTVL.

The V and J genes are TRBV27 and TRBJ1-5, with D hard to call. From germline, CDR1 is MNHEY and CDR2 SMNVEV (reference sequence). The CDR3 extends over 15 amino acids. The ends were cut back, 8 bases at V and 3 bases at J, with 17 bases in the middle. CDR3 amino acids: CASGPPATINQPQHF. In DNA, the CDR3 is TGTGCCAGCGGGCCCCCGGCCACCATCAATCAGCCCCAGCATTTT.

This clonotype has a handful of counts. V gene TRBV27 combines with J gene TRBJ2-1, with D unclear. The CDR3 totals 15 residues. Trimming removed 4 bases at V and 1 base at J, with 11 bases between. Germline V gene sequence: CDR1 MNHEY, CDR2 SMNVEV (reference sequence). The CDR3 DNA is TGTGCCAGCAGTTCACCGAGAAGGTCCTACAATGAGCAGTTCTTC. It yields the protein CASSSPRRSYNEQFF.

This clonotype was observed a few times. V and J are TRBV15 and TRBJ2-4, with D possibly being TRBD1 or TRBD2 (5 bases each). Germline values: CDR1 LNHNV, CDR2 YYDKDF (reference sequence). This CDR3 has 17 amino acids. V lost 0 bases to trimming and J lost 1 base, with 13 bases between them. The CDR3 here is CATSRDRGSGAKNIQYF. CDR3 nucleotide sequence: TGTGCCACCAGCAGAGATAGGGGTTCGGGGGCCAAAAACATTCAGTACTTC.

The chain combines TRBV20-1 with TRBJ2-5; D tentatively reads TRBD1 or TRBD2 (5 bases each). Germline V CDR1 and CDR2: DFQATT, SNEGSKA (reference sequence). Trimming pared 2 bases from V and 0 bases from J, leaving 16 bases between. The CDR3 is 16 amino acids. CDR3 sequence (DNA): TGCAGTGCTAGACCCCCTTGGGGACCGTACCAAGAGACCCAGTACTTC. Translating it yields CSARPPWGPYQETQYF.

The chain combines TRBV27 with TRBJ1-2; 10 nucleotides line up with TRBD1. V lost 0 bases and J lost 6; bases outside the gene matches: 10. Germline CDR1 MNHEY, CDR2 SMNVEV (reference sequence). The CDR3 is 17 residues long. This CDR3 is CASSLSTGGLPLNGYTF. CDR3 bases: TGTGCCAGCAGTTTATCGACAGGGGGCCTTCCTTTAAATGGCTACACCTTC.

The chain employs TRBV3-1 and TRBJ2-1, with D unresolved. Germline V gives CDR1 LGHDT, CDR2 YNNKEL (reference sequence). The CDR3 spans 15 residues. V shed 1 base and J shed 6 bases, with 13 bases lying between them. In DNA, the CDR3 is TGTGCCAGCAGCCAAGCCCCTTTCCGATTCAATGAGCAGTTCTTC. Protein sequence: CASSQAPFRFNEQFF.

The genes are TRBV6-2 or TRBV6-3 and TRBJ2-1; TRBD1 aligns across 7 bases. This CDR3 is 13 amino acids long. The germline gives CDR1 MNHEY, CDR2 SVGEGT. J was trimmed by 7 bases and V by 6 bases; bases with no gene match: 6. This CDR3 is CASRMAGGNEQFF. CDR3 nucleotide sequence: TGTGCCAGCAGGATGGCAGGGGGTAATGAGCAGTTCTTC.

The rearrangement uses TRBV7-3 and TRBJ1-6; D not resolved. The germline V gene has CDR1 SGHTA and CDR2 FQGTGA. This CDR3 is built from 16 residues. Trimming pared 3 bases from V and 10 bases from J, leaving 19 bases between. CDR3 sequence (DNA): TGTGCCAGCAGCTTTCAAGGCACCTCCCGAGGATCACCCCTCCACTTT. It encodes CASSFQGTSRGSPLHF.

The CDR3, as DNA: TGTGCCACCAGCCGTCGACAGGGGCCTAATGAAAAACTGTTTTTT. Amino acid sequence: CATSRRQGPNEKLFF. V and J are TRBV15 and TRBJ1-4, with 8 bases identical to TRBD1. Germline V gene sequence: CDR1 LNHNV, CDR2 YYDKDF (reference sequence). The V segment lost 5 bases and the J segment 3 bases; nucleotides outside the gene matches: 5. This CDR3 region has 15 residues.

The rearrangement joins TRBV7-2 to TRBJ2-5, with D uncertain. V dropped 5 bases and J dropped 5 bases, with 15 bases sitting between them. The CDR3 has 14 residues. Germline CDR1 reads SGHTA; CDR2 reads FQGNSA. CDR3 amino acids: CASSTQDRLETQYF. The CDR3, as DNA: TGTGCCAGCAGCACTCAGGACCGACTGGAGACCCAGTACTTC.

This clonotype was seen a handful of times. This chain connects TRBV12-3 or TRBV12-4 to TRBJ1-4; the D is unclear. The CDR3 sequence is 13 residues long. V dropped 1 base and J dropped 8 bases, with 8 bases sitting between them. DNA for the CDR3: TGTGCCAGCAGTTTAGTGGGTGGGGAAAAACTGTTTTTT. Amino acids: CASSLVGGEKLFF.

This clonotype was found a few times. The rearrangement uses TRBV2 and TRBJ2-6; 11 bases line up with TRBD1. CDR3 length equals 20 residues. V lost 2 bases to trimming and J lost 1 base; unmatched junction nucleotides: 10. Germline loops: CDR1 SNHLY, CDR2 FYNNEI. CDR3 nucleotides: TGTGCCAGCAGTGAATTTGGCCCGGGACAGGGGGTATCTGGGGCCAACGTCCTGACTTTC. It yields the protein CASSEFGPGQGVSGANVLTF.

Regarding this clonotype: It may be a read error: a sequence one base away is much more abundant. The chain is built from TRBV2 and TRBJ2-5; D not resolved. CDR3 size: 11 residues. Germline V lookup: CDR1 SNHLY, CDR2 FYNNEI. CDR3: CASRVQGTQYF. CDR3 coding DNA: TGTGCCAGCAGGGTTCAAGGGACCCAGTACTTC.

A single count supports this clonotype. The CDR3 bases are TGTGCCACCCAGTTTGGTCTAGGCGCAGATACGCAGTATTTT. Translated: CATQFGLGADTQYF. The chain is built from TRBV5-6 and TRBJ2-3; no definite D call. V shed 9 bases and J shed 4 bases, with 18 bases lying between them. The CDR3 is 14 residues long. Germline assignment: CDR1 SGHDT and CDR2 YYEEEE.

V and J are TRBV18 and TRBJ2-7; 10 nucleotides match TRBD1. The J call may be mistaken, given a closer DNA end match to TRBJ2-5. Per germline, CDR1 KGHSH and CDR2 LQKENI. The CDR3 loop spans 16 amino acids. CDR3 sequence reads: CASSPWGQGSTETQYF. CDR3 in DNA: TGTGCCAGCTCACCATGGGGACAGGGGTCGACGGAGACCCAGTACTTC.

This sequence joins TRBV7-9 and TRBJ2-7; TRBD1 matches at 8 bases. V shed 2 bases and J 6 bases; nucleotides not matched to a gene: 6. CDR3 length: 14 residues. CDR1 is SEHNR and CDR2 is FQNEAQ in the germline V gene (reference sequence). The CDR3: CASSLPDTGGEQYF. In DNA form, the CDR3 reads TGTGCCAGCAGCTTACCCGACACAGGGGGCGAGCAGTACTTC.

The genes are TRBV28 and TRBJ2-1, with D unclear. Trimming stripped 5 bases from V and 7 bases from J, with 15 bases between. Germline V lookup: CDR1 MDHEN, CDR2 SYDVKM. The CDR3 has 14 amino acids. The CDR3 region has the DNA TGTGCCAGCAGTGTACGCCTAGTAATGAATGAGCAGTTCTTC. Residues: CASSVRLVMNEQFF.

This sequence joins TRBV5-1 and TRBJ1-4; no clear D gene. Trimming pared 4 bases from V and 5 bases from J, leaving 9 bases between. The CDR3 spans 13 residues. The germline V gene encodes CDR1 SGHRS and CDR2 YFSETQ. The CDR3 nucleotides are TGCGCCAGCAGCGAGGTTGTAAATGAAAAACTGTTTTTT. Residues: CASSEVVNEKLFF.

This clonotype has only a few counts. The chain couples TRBV5-1 to TRBJ2-7; 13 bases fit TRBD2. Trimming removed 5 bases from V and 2 bases from J; junction bases left unmatched: 4. This CDR3 is 15 amino acids long. CDR1 and CDR2 (germline): SGHRS, YFSETQ. The CDR3 spells CASRQTSGGPYEQYF. The CDR3 region has the DNA TGCGCCAGCAGACAGACTAGCGGGGGGCCCTACGAGCAGTACTTC.

The V call is TRBV24-1, the J call TRBJ2-1; 13 positions agree with TRBD2. Per germline, CDR1 KGHDR and CDR2 SFDVKD. V gave up 3 bases and J gave up 4 bases; unmatched junction bases: 5. This CDR3 has 17 amino acids. The CDR3 DNA reads TGTGCCACCAGTGATCCCGGACTAGCGGGGGAGTACAATGAGCAGTTCTTC. This codes for CATSDPGLAGEYNEQFF.

A few counts support this clonotype. The rearrangement links TRBV24-1 to TRBJ2-1; a weak D match, TRBD2 (5 bases). The CDR3 has 14 amino acids. Trimming left V 6 bases short and J 4 bases short, with 12 bases between. From germline, CDR1 is KGHDR and CDR2 SFDVKD. CDR3: CATSWSGLYNEQFF. CDR3 in DNA: TGTGCCACCAGTTGGTCAGGACTTTACAATGAGCAGTTCTTC.

The chain couples TRBV20-1 to TRBJ2-3; 8 bases line up with TRBD2. V lost 0 bases, J lost 2 bases, and 7 bases stayed unmatched. Germline V lookup: CDR1 DFQATT, CDR2 SNEGSKA (reference sequence). The CDR3 runs to 16 residues. CDR3 DNA: TGCAGTGCTAGAGATCGACTAGCGCAAATCACAGATACGCAGTATTTT. Translated, it gives CSARDRLAQITDTQYF.

The chain carries TRBV29-1 and TRBJ1-1; D gene unclear. V lost 4 bases and J 0 bases, leaving 9 bases between the germline ends. The CDR3 is 13 residues long. CDR1 and CDR2 (germline): SQVTM, ANQGSEA. CDR3 DNA: TGCAGCGTTGCGACCCTTATGAACACTGAAGCTTTCTTT. Its protein is CSVATLMNTEAFF.

This clonotype came up a few times. The chain employs TRBV4-1 and TRBJ2-5, with TRBD2 identical over 8 bases. The CDR3 totals 16 residues. Germline loops: CDR1 MGHRA, CDR2 YSYEKL. Germline trimming cut 4 bases from V and 1 base from J; bases unmatched to any gene: 8. CDR3 DNA sequence: TGCGCCAGCAGCCGGATTAAACTAGCGGCCCAAGAGACCCAGTACTTC. This codes for CASSRIKLAAQETQYF.

The sample holds many counts of this clonotype. The chain carries TRBV7-2 and TRBJ2-3; D gene unclear. The V and J ends lost 1 base and 4 bases respectively, with 9 bases between them. The germline CDR1 and CDR2 sequences are SGHTA and FQGNSA. The CDR3 totals 14 residues. The CDR3 reads CASSLVYGADTQYF. The CDR3, as DNA: TGTGCCAGCAGCTTAGTGTACGGCGCAGATACGCAGTATTTT.

The CDR3 sequence: CASRGLAGGREQYF. CDR3 sequence (DNA): TGTGCCAGCAGAGGACTAGCGGGGGGGCGTGAGCAGTACTTC. This rearrangement joins TRBV7-2 to TRBJ2-7; 15 bases map to TRBD2. This CDR3 spans 14 amino acids. CDR1 SGHTA and CDR2 FQGNSA come from the germline V gene. After removal of 6 bases from V and 7 bases from J, the junction contained 4 bases not matched to a gene.

The chain recombines TRBV10-3 with TRBJ2-7; TRBD1 agrees at 9 bases. CDR3 size: 13 residues. Germline-derived CDR1 and CDR2 are ENHRY and SYGVKD. V lost 4 bases to trimming and J lost 5 bases; unmatched junction nucleotides: 3. CDR3 loop: CAISGRDRDEQYF. In DNA, the CDR3 is TGTGCCATCAGTGGGCGGGACAGGGACGAGCAGTACTTC.

This rearrangement joins TRBV19 to TRBJ2-1, with D uncertain. There are 15 residues in the CDR3. V was cut by 5 bases and J by 6 bases, with 17 bases left in between. Germline CDR1 and CDR2: LNHDA and SQIVND (reference sequence). The CDR3 loop is CASSARPDPSNEQFF. CDR3 coding DNA: TGTGCCAGTAGTGCGCGACCCGACCCGTCCAATGAGCAGTTCTTC.

The V and J genes are TRBV27 and TRBJ2-7, with D perhaps being TRBD1 or TRBD2 (6 bases each). CDR1 MNHEY and CDR2 SMNVEV come from the germline V gene (reference sequence). The V gene lost 2 bases and the J gene lost 4 bases, with 21 bases spanning the gap. The CDR3 consists of 17 residues. CDR3 residues: CASSLNPLGGNFYEQYF. In DNA form, the CDR3 reads TGTGCCAGCAGTTTAAACCCACTAGGGGGGAATTTTTACGAGCAGTACTTC.

Points on this clonotype: Germline and junction disagree at one end, which may indicate a read error. The rearrangement links TRBV7-2 to TRBJ2-3, with D hard to call. This CDR3 has 13 amino acids. The V gene's germline CDR1 is SGHTA and CDR2 FQGNSA. In DNA, the CDR3 is TGTGCCAGCAGCCTGGACCACGCAGATGCGCAGTATTTT. Its translation: CASSLDHADAQYF.